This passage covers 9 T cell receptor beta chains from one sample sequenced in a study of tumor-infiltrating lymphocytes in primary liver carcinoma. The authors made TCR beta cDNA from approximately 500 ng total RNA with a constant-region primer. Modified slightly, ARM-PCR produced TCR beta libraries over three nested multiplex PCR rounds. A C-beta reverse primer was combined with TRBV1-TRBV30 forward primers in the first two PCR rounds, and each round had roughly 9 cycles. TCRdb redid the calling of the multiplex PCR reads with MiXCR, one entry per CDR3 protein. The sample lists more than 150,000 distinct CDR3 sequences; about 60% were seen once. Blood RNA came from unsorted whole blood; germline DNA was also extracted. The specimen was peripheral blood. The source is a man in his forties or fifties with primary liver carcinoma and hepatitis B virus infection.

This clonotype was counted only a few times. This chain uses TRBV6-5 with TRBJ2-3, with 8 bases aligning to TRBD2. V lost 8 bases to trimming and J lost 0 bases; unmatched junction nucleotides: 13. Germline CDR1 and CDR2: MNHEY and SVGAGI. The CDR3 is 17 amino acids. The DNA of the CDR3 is TGTGCCAGCTCCCCCCTCGGGCTAGCGGGTAGCACAGATACGCAGTATTTT. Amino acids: CASSPLGLAGSTDTQYF.

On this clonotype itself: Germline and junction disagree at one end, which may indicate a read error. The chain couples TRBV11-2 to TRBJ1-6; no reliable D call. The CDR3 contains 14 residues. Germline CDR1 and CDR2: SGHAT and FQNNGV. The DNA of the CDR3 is TGTGTCAGCAGCTTATGCCCCTATAATTCACCCCTCCACTTT. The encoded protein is CVSSLCPYNSPLHF.

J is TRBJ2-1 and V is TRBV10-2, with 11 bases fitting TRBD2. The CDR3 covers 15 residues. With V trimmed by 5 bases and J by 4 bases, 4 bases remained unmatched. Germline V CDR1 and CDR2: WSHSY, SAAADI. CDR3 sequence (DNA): TGCGCCAGCAGTACTAGCGGGAGTGTGTACAATGAGCAGTTCTTC. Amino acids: CASSTSGSVYNEQFF.

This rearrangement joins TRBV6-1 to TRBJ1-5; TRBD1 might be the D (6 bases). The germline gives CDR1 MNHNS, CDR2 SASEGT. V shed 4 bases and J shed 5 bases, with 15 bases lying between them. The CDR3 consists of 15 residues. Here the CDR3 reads CASSATGRGDQPQHF. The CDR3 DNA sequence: TGTGCCAGCAGTGCAACAGGGAGAGGGGATCAGCCCCAGCATTTT.

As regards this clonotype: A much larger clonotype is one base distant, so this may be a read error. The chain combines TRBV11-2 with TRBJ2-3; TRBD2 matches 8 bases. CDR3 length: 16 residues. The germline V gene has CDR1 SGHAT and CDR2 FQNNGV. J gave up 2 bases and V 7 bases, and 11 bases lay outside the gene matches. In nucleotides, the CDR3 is TGTGCCAGCACGAAGGGAGCGGGAGCCTACACAGATACGCAGTATTTT. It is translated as CASTKGAGAYTDTQYF. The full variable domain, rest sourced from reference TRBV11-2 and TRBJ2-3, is EAGVAQSPRYKIIEKRQSVAFWCNPISGHATLYWYQQILGQGPKLLIQFQNNGVVDDSQLPKDRFSAERLKGVDSTLKIQPAKLEDSAVYLCASTKGAGAYTDTQYFGPGTRLTVL.

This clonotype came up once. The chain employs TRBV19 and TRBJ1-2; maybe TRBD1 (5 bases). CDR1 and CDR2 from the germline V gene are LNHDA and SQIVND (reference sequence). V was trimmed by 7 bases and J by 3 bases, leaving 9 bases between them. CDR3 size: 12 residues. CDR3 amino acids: CASNKGDYGYTF. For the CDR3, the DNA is TGTGCCAGTAATAAAGGGGACTATGGCTACACCTTC.

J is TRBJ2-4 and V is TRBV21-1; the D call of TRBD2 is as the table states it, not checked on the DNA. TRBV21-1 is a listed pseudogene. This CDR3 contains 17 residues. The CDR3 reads CASSKGNPLLAKNIQYF. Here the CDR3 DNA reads TGTGCCAGCAGCAAAGGGAATCCGCTTCTAGCCAAAAACATTCAGTACTTC.

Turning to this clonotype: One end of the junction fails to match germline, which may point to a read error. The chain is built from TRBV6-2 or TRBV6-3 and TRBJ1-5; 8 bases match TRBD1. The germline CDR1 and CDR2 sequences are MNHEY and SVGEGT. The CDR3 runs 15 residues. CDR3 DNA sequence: TGCGCCAGCAGTCTAACAGGGGGGGGCAATCAGCCCCAGCATTTT. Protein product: CASSLTGGGNQPQHF.

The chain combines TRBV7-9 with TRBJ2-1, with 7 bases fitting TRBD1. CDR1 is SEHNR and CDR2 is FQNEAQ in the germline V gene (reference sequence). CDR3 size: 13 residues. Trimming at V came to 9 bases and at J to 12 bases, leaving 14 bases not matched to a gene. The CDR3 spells CARGERTGDGQFF. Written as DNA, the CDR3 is TGTGCCAGAGGGGAACGGACAGGCGATGGGCAGTTCTTC.